This TCR beta chain was found in a study of blood T cell repertoires in COVID-19. Study overall: The United States, Italy and Spain provided the acute and convalescent COVID-19 samples.

Trimming took 7 bases from V and 0 from J; bases not matched to a gene: 8. In germline, CDR1 is SGHVS, CDR2 FQNEAQ. This CDR3 is 16 amino acids long. Using immunoSEQ multiplex PCR, the repertoire was profiled, and TCRdb retains in-frame clones only, with some absent. The sample records 270,000 or so clones, under 90% being singletons. The sequenced material came from peripheral blood. The genes are TRBV7-8 and TRBJ1-5, with 8 bases that match TRBD1. The origin of this receptor is a woman between 25 and 40 years old with COVID-19, enrolled during active disease. This CDR3 reads CASTTGGANSNQPQHF. The CDR3 nucleotides read TGTGCCAGCACCACAGGGGGAGCCAATAGCAATCAGCCCCAGCATTTT. The full variable domain, in which reference TRBV7-8 and TRBJ1-5 provide the parts outside the CDR3, is GAGVSQSPRYKVAKRGQDVALRCDPISGHVSLFWYQQALGQGPEFLTYFQNEAQLDKSGLPSDRFFAERPEGSVSTLKIQRTQQEDSAVYLCASTTGGANSNQPQHFGDGTRLSIL.